This entry lists 5 T cell receptor beta chains sequenced from one sample in a study of PD-1 blockade in classical Hodgkin lymphoma. Brentuximab vedotin exposure varied, and every patient relapsed after autologous stem cell transplantation. Repertoires were generated with immunoSEQ multiplex PCR, while TCRdb's copy carries only in-frame clones and drops some. Here the sample spans almost 85,000 clones, approximately 88% being singletons. The sequencing here drew on peripheral blood mononuclear cells (PBMCs), taken at baseline. These receptors all stem from a human donor with classical Hodgkin lymphoma.

The J gene is TRBJ2-7, the V gene TRBV4-3; D is perhaps TRBD1 (6 bases). The CDR3 runs to 14 residues. The germline V gene encodes CDR1 LGHNA and CDR2 YSLEER. Trimming cost V 2 bases and J 3 bases, with 11 bases left between them. The CDR3 is CASSQWTVDYEQYF. The DNA for the CDR3 is TGCGCCAGCAGCCAATGGACAGTAGACTACGAGCAGTACTTC.

The genes are TRBV29-1 and TRBJ1-1; D might be TRBD1 (6 bases). Deletions cut 6 bases from V and 7 bases from J, with 18 bases between. Germline V gene lookup returns CDR1 SQVTM and CDR2 ANQGSEA. This CDR3 region has 13 residues. CDR3 protein: CSVATGGLGEAFF. The CDR3 DNA follows: TGCAGCGTCGCAACCGGGGGGCTCGGTGAAGCTTTCTTT.

The chain has TRBV15 and TRBJ1-5, with D possibly matching TRBD1 (6 bases). Per the germline V gene, CDR1 is LNHNV and CDR2 is YYDKDF (reference sequence). V shed 5 bases and J shed 1 base, with 12 bases lying between them. The CDR3 contains 15 residues. Here the CDR3 DNA reads TGTGCCACCAGCGTAAGGGACATAAGCAATCAGCCCCAGCATTTT. It translates to CATSVRDISNQPQHF.

This clone has just one count. The V and J genes are TRBV10-2 and TRBJ2-5; 10 bases match TRBD2. Trimming cost V 2 bases and J 5 bases; bases outside gene matches: 11. CDR1 is WSHSY and CDR2 is SAAADI in the germline V gene. The CDR3 totals 17 residues. The CDR3 is CASSEMAASGSTETQYF. CDR3 nucleotides: TGCGCCAGCAGTGAGATGGCGGCTAGCGGGAGTACGGAGACCCAGTACTTC.

This clone was observed once. V gene TRBV27 combines with J gene TRBJ1-5; D remains unclear. V lost 6 bases to trimming and J lost 7 bases, with 16 bases between them. This CDR3 has 14 amino acids. The V gene's germline CDR1 is MNHEY and CDR2 SMNVEV (reference sequence). As DNA, the CDR3 is TGTGCCAGCAGACCCGCCGTGGGAGACCAGCCCCAGCATTTT. Its protein product is CASRPAVGDQPQHF.